This T cell receptor beta chain was recorded in a study of PD-L1 blockade in urothelial cancer. Whole-study context: The number of prior chemotherapy regimens per patient was 0 to 3.

Each PCR had synthetic TCR analog templates added to it as a spike-in. Libraries were prepared by immunoSEQ multiplex PCR; TCRdb keeps only in-frame clonotypes and omits some of them. This sample has about 76,000 clones; 84% occur once, and the top ten carry roughly 4.5%. The CDR3 spans 15 residues. V lost 0 bases and J 5 bases, leaving 12 bases between the germline ends. Per the germline V gene, CDR1 is SGHRS and CDR2 is YFSETQ. Patients were living with locally advanced or metastatic urothelial carcinoma. V gene TRBV5-1 combines with J gene TRBJ2-1, with D possibly matching TRBD1 (5 bases). The material sequenced was PBMCs, taken around atezolizumab (anti-PD-L1) treatment. The sequence came from a man between 65 and 80 years old with urothelial cancer. CDR3: CASSLVGAHNNEQFF. CDR3 coding DNA: TGCGCCAGCAGCTTGGTAGGGGCGCATAACAATGAGCAGTTCTTC.